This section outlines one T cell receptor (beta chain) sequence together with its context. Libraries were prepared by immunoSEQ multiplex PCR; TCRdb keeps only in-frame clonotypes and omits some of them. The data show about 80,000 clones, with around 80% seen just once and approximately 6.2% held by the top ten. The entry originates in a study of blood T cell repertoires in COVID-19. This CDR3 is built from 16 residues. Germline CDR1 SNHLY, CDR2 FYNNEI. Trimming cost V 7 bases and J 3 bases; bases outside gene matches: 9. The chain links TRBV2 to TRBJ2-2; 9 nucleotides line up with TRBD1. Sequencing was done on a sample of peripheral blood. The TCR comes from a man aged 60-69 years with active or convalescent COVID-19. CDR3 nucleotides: TGTGCCAGCACCGGGACAGGGCCCGCATACACCGGGGAGCTGTTTTTT. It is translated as CASTGTGPAYTGELFF.